This T cell receptor (beta chain) was identified in a study of blood T cells in healthy people across ages. Whole-study findings and limits: A roughly linear age-dependent decrease characterized TCR beta diversity per million T cells. There was no known CMV status for donors, so expanded clonotype changes were possibly confounded. More naive CD4+ cells and higher diversity marked long-lived donors relative to aged donors.

With respect to this clonotype: Its antigen is still unknown.

This CDR3 spans 14 amino acids. Germline CDR1 MGHRA, CDR2 YSYEKL. V lost 0 bases and J lost 6, with 11 bases in between. Primers used in a second PCR of about 6 to 11 cycles were a sample-barcoded 5' primer and a J-beta primer mix. MiXCR was run by TCRdb on the 5' RACE reads, yielding one entry per CDR3 protein. The sample lists over 1,200,000 distinct CDR3 sequences, approximately 59% occurring once. This clonotype originated in a man younger than 30 in good health. The sample consisted of blood. The chain joins TRBV4-1 to TRBJ1-2, with TRBD1 as a possible D gene (6 bases). CDR3: CASSQEPGVNGYTF. CDR3 bases: TGCGCCAGCAGCCAAGAGCCAGGGGTGAATGGCTACACCTTC.